A single sample gave rise to the 10 T cell receptor beta chains below, sequenced in a study of T cell repertoires in cytomegalovirus infection. TCRdb used MiXCR to reprocess the reads, holding one entry per CDR3 protein. The sample yields 600,000 to 700,000 distinct CDR3 sequences, 33% seen once. For these receptors, no antigen is known. Source: cultured PBMCs, taken from culture after CMV antigen stimulation. These receptors all come from a human donor in good health (CMV status not recorded). Some clones in this sample may be carry-over from other donors' samples.

This chain connects TRBV12-3 or TRBV12-4 to TRBJ2-7; D gene ambiguous. The CDR3 totals 12 residues. Trimming left V 2 bases short and J 2 bases short, with 4 bases between. As DNA, the CDR3 is TGTGCCAGCAGTTTACAACCCTACGAGCAGTACTTC. This translates into CASSLQPYEQYF.

This clonotype was seen ten or more times. The V and J genes are TRBV7-2 and TRBJ1-4; D is perhaps TRBD1 (5 bases). The CDR3 runs to 14 residues. V lost 5 bases and J lost 8, with 15 bases in between. Germline-derived CDR1 and CDR2 are SGHTA and FQGNSA. The CDR3 region has the DNA TGTGCCAGCAGCCGAGAGAGGGGAGGGGAAAAACTGTTTTTT. Translated: CASSRERGGEKLFF. Drawing the rest from reference TRBV7-2 and TRBJ1-4, the complete variable domain is GAGVSQSPSNKVTEKGKDVELRCDPISGHTALYWYRQSLGQGLEFLIYFQGNSAPDKSGLPSDRFSAERTGGSVSTLTIQRTQQEDSAVYLCASSRERGGEKLFFGSGTQLSVL.

This clonotype was counted only a few times. V is TRBV7-9 and J is TRBJ2-7, with 9 positions matching TRBD1. Germline-derived CDR1 and CDR2 are SEHNR and FQNEAQ (reference sequence). The CDR3 consists of 15 residues. Losses at the gene ends were 5 bases for V and 3 bases for J; bases not matched to a gene: 8. In DNA, the CDR3 is TGTGCCAGCAGCCCCCGGACAGGGGAAGTCTACGAGCAGTACTTC. It translates to CASSPRTGEVYEQYF.

Only a few counts were recorded for this clonotype. The chain has TRBV6-1 and TRBJ2-7; D is tentatively TRBD1 or TRBD2 (5 bases each). The CDR3 is 12 residues long. Germline V CDR1 and CDR2: MNHNS, SASEGT. The V end lost 7 bases, the J end lost 7 bases, and 14 bases lay between the germline ends. The chain's CDR3 is CASTRGDGEQYF. The DNA of the CDR3 is TGTGCCAGCACTAGAGGGGACGGAGAGCAGTACTTC.

This clonotype was observed a handful of times. The chain joins TRBV6-6 to TRBJ1-2; D is perhaps TRBD1 (6 bases). CDR3 length: 14 amino acids. The germline V gene has CDR1 MNHNY and CDR2 SVGAGI (reference sequence). The germline V and J ends were trimmed by 10 bases and 6 bases, with 21 bases remaining between them. The CDR3 DNA sequence: TGTGCCACCTGGGCGAGTGCAGGGGTCCATGGCTACACCTTC. Protein: CATWASAGVHGYTF.

This clonotype was found a few times. V gene TRBV12-3 or TRBV12-4 combines with J gene TRBJ1-4, with unresolved D. V lost 6 bases, J lost 2 bases, and 10 bases lay in between. This CDR3 is built from 14 residues. This CDR3 is CASSPGWTNEKLFF. The CDR3 DNA sequence: TGTGCCAGCAGCCCCGGTTGGACTAATGAAAAACTGTTTTTT.

This chain uses TRBV7-2 with TRBJ2-3, with 12 bases aligning to TRBD2. The CDR3 has 18 residues. Unmatched junction bases numbered 9, after V lost 1 base and J lost 4 bases. CDR1 is SGHTA, CDR2 FQGNSA, per germline. The CDR3 DNA reads as TGTGCCAGCAGCTTAGGTGCTAGCGGGGGGGCAGGAGCAGATACGCAGTATTTT. Its translation: CASSLGASGGAGADTQYF.

This chain connects TRBV7-2 to TRBJ2-1; 15 bases align to TRBD2. V dropped 5 bases and J dropped 0; count of bases not matched to a gene: 11. This CDR3 contains 20 residues. Germline V gene lookup returns CDR1 SGHTA and CDR2 FQGNSA. CDR3 sequence (DNA): TGTGCCAGCAGCGGACGCGGGACTAGCGGGGGGCAGAGCTCCTACAATGAGCAGTTCTTC. This sequence encodes CASSGRGTSGGQSSYNEQFF.

This clonotype was observed many times. The V gene is TRBV12-3 or TRBV12-4, the J gene TRBJ2-1; tentative D call: TRBD1 (6 bases). V was pared by 7 bases and J by 10 bases, with 26 bases between. The length of the CDR3 is 16 residues. CDR3 DNA: TGTGCCAGCACGCCCCCCGGACAGTGGCTCTCCGGGGAGCAGTTCTTC. Translated, it gives CASTPPGQWLSGEQFF.

There are many counts of this clonotype. CDR3 in DNA: TGTGCCAGCAGCTTCGAGCCAGGGGATGAAAAACTGTTTTTT. It specifies CASSFEPGDEKLFF. The J gene is TRBJ1-4, the V gene TRBV7-2; a possible D gene is TRBD1 (6 bases). The germline V gene has CDR1 SGHTA and CDR2 FQGNSA. V was trimmed by 3 bases and J by 6 bases, leaving 11 bases between them. The CDR3 runs 14 residues.